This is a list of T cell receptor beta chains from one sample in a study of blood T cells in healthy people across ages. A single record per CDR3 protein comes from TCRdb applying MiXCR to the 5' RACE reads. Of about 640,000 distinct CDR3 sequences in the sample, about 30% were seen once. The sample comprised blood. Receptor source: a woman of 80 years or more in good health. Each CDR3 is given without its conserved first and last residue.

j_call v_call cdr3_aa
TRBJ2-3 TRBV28 ASKKPGQGADTQY
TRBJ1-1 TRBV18 ASSPNSDVGRAF
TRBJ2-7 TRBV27 ASSFSQTGGYEQY
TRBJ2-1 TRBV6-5 ASRGAPSGGEQF
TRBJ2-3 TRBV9 ASSPLSGGATDTQY
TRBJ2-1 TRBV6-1 ASSGSGGTTQSSYNEQF
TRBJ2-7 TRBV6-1 ASGLTGSCYEQY
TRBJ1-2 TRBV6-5 ASYEDYGYT
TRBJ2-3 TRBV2 ASGRTGGRVTNTQY
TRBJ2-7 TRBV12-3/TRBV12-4 ASSRNYEQY
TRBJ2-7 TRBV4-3 ASSQEWSGDPLYEQY
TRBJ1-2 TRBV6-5 ASSPGMYGYT
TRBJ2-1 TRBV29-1 SVVLLTGGATEYNEQL
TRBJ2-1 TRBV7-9 ASSRTGTTNEQF
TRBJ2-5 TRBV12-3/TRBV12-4 ASTPASGGFQETQY
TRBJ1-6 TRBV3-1 ASGPGTPLDNSPLH
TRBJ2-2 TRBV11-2 ATSQSPTNTGELF
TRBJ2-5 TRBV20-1 SASLAGGPRETQY
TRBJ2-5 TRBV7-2 ASSGGSGGQETQY
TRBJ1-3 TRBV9 ASSVGAGFSGNTIY
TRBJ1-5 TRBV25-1 ASSQAGNQPQH
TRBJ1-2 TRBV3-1 ASSTLNYDYT
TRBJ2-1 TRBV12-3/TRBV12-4 ASRVLGNEQF
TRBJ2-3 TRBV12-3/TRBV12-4 ASRSRTGFTDTQY
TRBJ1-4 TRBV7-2 ASSLSGPTNEKLF
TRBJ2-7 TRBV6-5 ASSGRNSYEQY
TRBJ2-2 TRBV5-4 ASSQPLGRAGELF
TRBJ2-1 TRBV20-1 SAPGGAGGSYNEQF
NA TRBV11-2 ASSKPGQGGETQY
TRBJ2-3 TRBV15 ATSRGPSGGATDTQY
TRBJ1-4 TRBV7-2 ASSRVNEKLF
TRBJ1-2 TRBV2 ASSEGQGITYGYT
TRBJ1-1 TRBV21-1 ASSNRDRGLLDTEAF